The 3 T cell receptor beta chains listed next were all sequenced from one sample in a study of response to subunit inactivated influenza vaccine. A single record per CDR3 protein comes from TCRdb applying MiXCR to the RT-PCR reads. Here the sample spans some 640,000 distinct CDR3 sequences, more than 11% being singletons. The sample was PBMCs from blood, taken 14 to 15 days before vaccination. The receptors come from a man in his forties or fifties who received an inactivated influenza vaccine.

Regarding this clonotype: The CDR3 does not close with the conserved phenylalanine or tryptophan, likely indicating a read error. CDR3 protein: CASSPPGRLAVHNEQFY. CDR3 DNA sequence: TGTGCCAGCTCACCACCGGGTCGCCTAGCGGTACACAATGAGCAGTTCTAC. The chain couples TRBV18 to TRBJ2-1; TRBD2 aligns across 7 bases. The CDR3 consists of 17 residues. CDR1 is KGHSH, CDR2 LQKENI, per germline. V was clipped by 0 bases and J by 5 bases; unmatched bases: 10.

The V gene is TRBV4-3, the J gene TRBJ2-5; 10 nucleotides align to TRBD1. The CDR3 has 17 residues. Germline lookup yields CDR1 LGHNA and CDR2 YSLEER. The J segment lost 4 bases and the V segment lost 4 bases, leaving 12 bases of the junction unmatched. The CDR3 coding sequence is TGCGCCAGCAGCCCGTCGCACCGGGACAGGGGAGGAGAGACCCAGTACTTC. It codes for CASSPSHRDRGGETQYF.

This chain links TRBV10-3 with TRBJ2-2; 12 bases align to TRBD2. Germline V gene sequence: CDR1 ENHRY, CDR2 SYGVKD. J was trimmed by 6 bases and V by 8 bases; bases with no gene match: 13. The CDR3 is 17 residues long. CDR3 coding DNA: TGTGCCATCGGTAGACTAGCGGGAGCTATGGGACCCGGGGAGCTGTTTTTT. It codes for CAIGRLAGAMGPGELFF.